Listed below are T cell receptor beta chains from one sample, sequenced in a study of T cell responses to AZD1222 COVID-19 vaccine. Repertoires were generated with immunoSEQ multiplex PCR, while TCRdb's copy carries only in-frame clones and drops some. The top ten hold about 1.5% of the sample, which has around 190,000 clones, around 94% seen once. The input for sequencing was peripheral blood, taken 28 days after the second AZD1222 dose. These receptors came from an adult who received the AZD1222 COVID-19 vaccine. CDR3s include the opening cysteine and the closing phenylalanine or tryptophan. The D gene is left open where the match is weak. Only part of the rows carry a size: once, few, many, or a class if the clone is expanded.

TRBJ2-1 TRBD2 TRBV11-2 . TGTGCCAGCAATCAGTACGGAGCGGGGGGAGGTGTGCAGTTCTTC CASNQYGAGGGVQFF
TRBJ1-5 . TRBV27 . TGTGCCAGCAGTTTACGAGGGAATCAGCCCCAGCATTTT CASSLRGNQPQHF
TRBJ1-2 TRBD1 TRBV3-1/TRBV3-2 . TGTGCCAGCAGCCGCCTTGACAGGGGCGGCTACACCTTC CASSRLDRGGYTF
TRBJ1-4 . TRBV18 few TGTGCCAGCTCACCTGGAATGCGTGAAAAACTGTTTTTT CASSPGMREKLFF
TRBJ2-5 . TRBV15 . TGTGCCACCAGCGGTGGTCAAGAGACCCAGTACTTC CATSGGQETQYF
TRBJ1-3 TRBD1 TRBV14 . TGTGCCAGCAGGCGTGGACAGGGCCACCGCTCTGGAAACACCATATATTTT CASRRGQGHRSGNTIYF
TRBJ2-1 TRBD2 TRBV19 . TGTGCCAGTAGTATAGGTCTAGCGGGAGCTTACGAGCAGTTCTTC CASSIGLAGAYEQFF
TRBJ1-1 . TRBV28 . TGTGCCAGCAGTTTCCCTCAGGGCAAGAACACTGAAGCTTTCTTT CASSFPQGKNTEAFF
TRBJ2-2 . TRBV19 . TGTGCCAGTAAATGGGGTACCGGGGAGCTGTTTTTT CASKWGTGELFF
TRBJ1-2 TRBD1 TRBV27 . TGTGCCAGCAGTCGCCTGGGACAGGCTTGGGGGGGCTACACCTTC CASSRLGQAWGGYTF
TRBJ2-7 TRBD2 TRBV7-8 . TGTGCCAGCAGATATACTAGCGGGCACGAGCAGTACTTC CASRYTSGHEQYF
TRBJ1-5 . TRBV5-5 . TGTGCCAGCAGCTTGGGACTGGGGCAGCCCCAGCATTTT CASSLGLGQPQHF
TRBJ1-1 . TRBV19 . TGTGCCAGTAGTCCTAGGACAGACCTGAACACTGAAGCTTTCTTT CASSPRTDLNTEAFF
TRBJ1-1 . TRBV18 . TGTGCCAGCTCAGGGGGGGCAGAGGTTGAAGCTTTCTTT CASSGGAEVEAFF
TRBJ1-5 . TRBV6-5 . TGTGCCATCGGTTCAGGGTCGGGTCAGCCCCAGCATTTT CAIGSGSGQPQHF
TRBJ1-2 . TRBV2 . TGTGCCAGCAGTGCCAGCCCCTATGGCTACACCTTC CASSASPYGYTF